Following are 4 T cell receptor beta chains from one sample sequenced in a study of vaccination and CD4 T cells after COVID-19. Their antigen targets remain unknown. Cultured CD4+ T cell DNA underwent sequencing with the Oncomine TCR Beta short-read assay. TCRdb itself ran the PCR reads through MiXCR, one entry per CDR3 protein. The sample contains about 29,000 distinct CDR3 sequences, 62% of which appear only once. As for treatment: approximately 10-day PBMC culture with coronavirus spike peptide pools or control peptides (ViraFEST assay). Sequencing used CD4+ T cells from blood, cultured in vitro, obtained after SARS-CoV-2 vaccination. These receptors were collected from a human donor who received a COVID-19 vaccine.

The chain recombines TRBV6-1 with TRBJ1-2; 7 nucleotides agree with TRBD1. The CDR3 loop spans 15 amino acids. Germline V gives CDR1 MNHNS, CDR2 SASEGT. Germline trimming cut 3 bases from V and 5 bases from J; bases unmatched to any gene: 9. The CDR3 spells CASSDQPGQTYGYTF. The CDR3, as DNA: TGTGCCAGCAGTGACCAGCCGGGACAGACATATGGCTACACCTTC.

This sequence joins TRBV7-9 and TRBJ1-4, with TRBD1 matching over 8 bases. From germline, CDR1 is SEHNR and CDR2 FQNEAQ (reference sequence). V lost 6 bases and J lost 10; bases outside the gene matches: 10. The length of the CDR3 is 14 residues. CDR3: CASSSTGVFGKLFF. CDR3 bases: TGTGCCAGCAGTTCGACAGGGGTTTTCGGAAAACTGTTTTTT.

The chain recombines TRBV5-4 with TRBJ1-1; D might be TRBD1 (6 bases). CDR3 length: 16 residues. From germline, CDR1 is SGHNT and CDR2 YYREEE (reference sequence). V gave up 0 bases and J gave up 4 bases, with 16 bases separating them. CDR3 DNA: TGTGCCAGCAGCTTGGTGATGGGGGGCGAGTCCACTGAAGCTTTCTTT. This sequence encodes CASSLVMGGESTEAFF. Combining the CDR3 with reference TRBV5-4 and TRBJ1-1 gives the whole variable domain ETGVTQSPTHLIKTRGQQVTLRCSSQSGHNTVSWYQQALGQGPQFIFQYYREEENGRGNFPPRFSGLQFPNYSSELNVNALELDDSALYLCASSLVMGGESTEAFFGQGTRLTVV.

This chain's CDR3 is CASRTTLDTQYF. The CDR3 DNA follows: TGTGCCAGCAGAACCACTTTGGATACGCAGTATTTT. This chain uses TRBV28 with TRBJ2-3; no clear D. The V gene's germline CDR1 is MDHEN and CDR2 SYDVKM. V dropped 6 bases and J dropped 6 bases, with 10 bases sitting between them. This CDR3 spans 12 amino acids.